The rows below give T cell receptor beta chains drawn from one sample of a study of technical replicates of blood from a handful of donors. Using immunoSEQ multiplex PCR, the repertoire was profiled, and TCRdb retains in-frame clones only, with some absent. The data contain roughly 87,000 clones, about 91% of them seen just once; the ten biggest clones take up around 0.4%. Sequencing input: T cells isolated from PBMCs. The receptors were gathered from a human donor in good health. Each CDR3 is given with its conserved first and last residue. The D gene is left open where the match is weak. The size entry is marked missing in some rows and otherwise reads once, few, many or a size class.

TRBV5-6	-	TRBJ2-3	-	13	TGTGCCAGCAGCTTGGCCTCGACTTATTCGCAGTATTTT	CASSLASTYSQYF
TRBV4-3	TRBD1	TRBJ1-2	-	15	TGCGCCAGCAGCCACGAGAGGGGGCAAGTTGATGGCTACACCTTC	CASSHERGQVDGYTF
TRBV6-1	-	TRBJ2-7	-	15	TGTGCCAGCAGTTCAGCAGGTCACCTACTCTACGAGCAGTACTTC	CASSSAGHLLYEQYF
TRBV11-2	-	TRBJ1-4	-	14	TGTGCCAGCAGCTTAGTGTACGGTAATGAAAAACTGTTTTTT	CASSLVYGNEKLFF
TRBV28	-	TRBJ1-5	-	17	TGTGCCAGCAGCCCCGGGACTCCTCCTTATAGCAATCAGCCCCAGCATTTT	CASSPGTPPYSNQPQHF
TRBV6-5	TRBD1	TRBJ1-2	-	14	TGTGCCAGCAATCTAGGGGGCAGGGGCTATGGCTACACCTTC	CASNLGGRGYGYTF
TRBV7-2	TRBD1	TRBJ2-7	-	17	TGTGCCAGCAGCCTTTTATTCCGGGACAGTTTTTCCTACGAGCAGTACTTC	CASSLLFRDSFSYEQYF
TRBV7-9	TRBD1	TRBJ2-7	-	16	TGTGCCAGCAGCTTACATCCCACAGGGGCCTCCTACGAGCAGTACTTC	CASSLHPTGASYEQYF
TRBV4-1	TRBD2	TRBJ2-7	-	18	TGCGCCAGCAGCCAAGATCTCGAACTAGCGGATCCCTCCTACGAGCAGTACTTC	CASSQDLELADPSYEQYF
TRBV6-1	TRBD1	TRBJ2-2	-	15	TGTGCCAGCAGCCATAGACAGGGAGAAGCCGGGGAGCTGTTTTTT	CASSHRQGEAGELFF
TRBV4-3	-	TRBJ1-1	-	12	TGCGCCAGCAGCCAAGTTGGCATCGAAGCTTTCTTT	CASSQVGIEAFF
TRBV11-3	TRBD2	TRBJ2-1	-	16	TGTGCCAGCAGCCCACGGACTAGCGGGGGCCACAATGAGCAGTTCTTC	CASSPRTSGGHNEQFF
TRBV29-1	TRBD1	TRBJ2-7	-	14	TGCAGCGTTGCAACCGGGACAGGGTTCTACGAGCAGTACTTC	CSVATGTGFYEQYF
TRBV6-6	TRBD2	TRBJ2-1	-	14	TGTGCCAGCAGTCCACAACTAGCGGACAATGAGCAGTTCTTC	CASSPQLADNEQFF
TRBV29-1	TRBD1	TRBJ1-1	-	13	TGCAGCGTTCCCGGACAGGGCGACACTGAAGCTTTCTTT	CSVPGQGDTEAFF
TRBV25-1	-	TRBJ1-1	-	15	TGTGCCAGCAGCCCATCCCGGGGGATGAACACTGAAGCTTTCTTT	CASSPSRGMNTEAFF
TRBV6-6	-	TRBJ1-4	-	15	TGTGCCAGCAGGGACAGAGATATAACTAATGAAAAACTGTTTTTT	CASRDRDITNEKLFF
TRBV4-1	-	TRBJ2-1	-	15	TGCGCCAGCAGCCAAGATCATAATAGCGTTACTGAGCAGTTCTTC	CASSQDHNSVTEQFF
TRBV7-9	TRBD1	TRBJ2-2	-	17	TGTGCCAGCATCAACCTTGCAGGGGGCGCGGACACCGGGGAGCTGTTTTTT	CASINLAGGADTGELFF
TRBV11-3	TRBD2	TRBJ2-2	-	15	TGTGCCAGCAGCGGACTAGCGGAGAACACCGGGGAGCTGTTTTTT	CASSGLAENTGELFF
TRBV7-9	TRBD1	TRBJ2-3	-	15	TGTGCCAGCAGCCCTGGGACAGTCAGCACAGATACGCAGTATTTT	CASSPGTVSTDTQYF
TRBV6-1	TRBD1	TRBJ1-1	-	13	TGTGCCAGCAGGCGGACAGGGGACACTGAAGCTTTCTTT	CASRRTGDTEAFF
TRBV9	-	TRBJ2-2	-	14	TGTGCCAGCGGGGAGACGGCGAACACCGGGGAGCTGTTTTTT	CASGETANTGELFF
TRBV7-8	-	TRBJ2-1	-	15	TGTGCCAGCAGCTTAGCGCGTATTAAGTCAAATGAGCAGTTCTTC	CASSLARIKSNEQFF
TRBV4-2	-	TRBJ2-1	-	16	TGTGCCAGCAGCCAAGGTCTCGGACAGTCTTACAATGAGCAGTTCTTC	CASSQGLGQSYNEQFF
TRBV7-6	-	TRBJ2-7	-	12	TGTGCCAGCAGCGCCAGGACTGGCGAGCAGTACTTC	CASSARTGEQYF
TRBV28	TRBD2	TRBJ2-3	-	17	TGTGCCAGCAGTTTATCCCTAGCGGGAGGGAAGGCAGATACGCAGTATTTT	CASSLSLAGGKADTQYF
TRBV7-2	TRBD1	TRBJ1-2	-	15	TGTGCCAGCAGCTTAGCGGGACAGGGTACGGGTGGCTACACCTTC	CASSLAGQGTGGYTF
TRBV5-1	-	TRBJ2-3	once	14	TGCGCCAGCAGACTAACTGGCTTTCAAGATACGCAGTATTTT	CASRLTGFQDTQYF
TRBV7-2	TRBD1	TRBJ1-2	-	14	TGTGCCAGCAGCGAATCCGGGACAGGCTATGGCTACACCTTC	CASSESGTGYGYTF
TRBV6-5	TRBD1	TRBJ2-2	-	15	TGTGCCAGCTATAAACTCGACAGGGGCAGTGGGGAGCTGTTTTTT	CASYKLDRGSGELFF
TRBV9	-	TRBJ1-1	few	13	TGTGCCAGCAGCTTGACAGGTAACACTGAAGCTTTCTTT	CASSLTGNTEAFF
TRBV6-5	-	TRBJ2-5	-	12	TGTGCCAGCAGTCGACTACAAGAGACCCAGTACTTC	CASSRLQETQYF
TRBV25-1	TRBD1	TRBJ2-1	-	15	TGTGCCAGCAGTATCGGACAGGGGATGAGGAATGAGCAGTTCTTC	CASSIGQGMRNEQFF
TRBV15	TRBD1	TRBJ2-7	-	14	TGTGCCACCGGAGGACAGGCAGGTACCTACGAGCAGTACTTC	CATGGQAGTYEQYF
TRBV27	-	TRBJ2-1	once	11	TGTGCCAGCAGTCCCGGAGGTAAGGAGTTCTTC	CASSPGGKEFF
TRBV2	TRBD1	TRBJ1-2	-	16	TGTGCCAGCAGTGAAAGAAAAGCCGGACAGGGTGGGGGCTACACCTTC	CASSERKAGQGGGYTF
TRBV27	TRBD1	TRBJ2-1	once	16	TGTGCCAGCAGTTTATCGGTGGCAGGGGGAAGCAATGAGCAGTTCTTC	CASSLSVAGGSNEQFF
TRBV7-2	-	TRBJ2-1	-	15	TGTGCCAGCAGCTCACGGGGGAGCTCCTACAATGAGCAGTTCTTC	CASSSRGSSYNEQFF
TRBV6-6	-	TRBJ2-5	-	13	TGTGCCACCCTCAAGGGCAGGGGAGAGACCCAGTACTTC	CATLKGRGETQYF
TRBV9	-	TRBJ2-1	-	16	TGTGCCAGCAGCGTAGAATGGGGAGGAGTATACAATGAGCAGTTCTTC	CASSVEWGGVYNEQFF
TRBV10-3	TRBD2	TRBJ2-7	-	17	TGTGCCATCAGACCCGGACTAGCGGCGAACTCCGTAACCGAGCAGTACTTC	CAIRPGLAANSVTEQYF
TRBV6-6	-	TRBJ1-2	-	14	TGTGCCAGCAGTCAGTACAACAGGGACTATGGCTACACCTTC	CASSQYNRDYGYTF
TRBV2	-	TRBJ1-4	-	14	TGTGCCAGCACCAGGCAACCTGGGAATGAAAAACTGTTTTTT	CASTRQPGNEKLFF
TRBV25-1	TRBD1	TRBJ2-7	-	11	TGTGCCAGCAAACAGGGGAGTGAGCAGTACTTC	CASKQGSEQYF